The clone carrying this TCR beta chain was recorded at least ten times. Its antigen is unknown. TCRdb re-called the reads with MiXCR, one entry per CDR3 protein. The sample lists under 200,000 distinct CDR3 sequences; about a tenth were seen once. These data are taken from a study of T cell repertoires in cytomegalovirus infection. Looking at the study overall: The public TCR beta signatures pointed to both CMV infection and matching HLA type.

Study-wide points: Identification of carriers of CMV plus the relevant HLA was performed using cumulative public TCR beta family frequency. Dominating the ex vivo response were HLA-C-restricted CMV-specific TCR beta clonotypes.

Sequenced: PBMCs. The receptor's source is a human donor in good health (CMV status not recorded). Some clones in this sample may be carry-over from other donors' samples.

The chain's CDR3 is CASSHDGAYGYTF. The DNA of the CDR3 is TGTGCCAGCAGCCACGACGGAGCCTATGGCTACACCTTC. The chain joins TRBV7-9 to TRBJ1-2; D unclear. Germline V lookup: CDR1 SEHNR, CDR2 FQNEAQ (reference sequence). This CDR3 has 13 residues. The V end was cut by 5 bases, the J end by 4 bases, with 11 bases between.